This TCR beta chain is drawn from a study of early T cells in non-severe SARS-CoV-2 infection. Each single cDNA molecule received a unique molecular identifier. TCRdb re-analysed the 5' RACE reads in MiXCR, keeping a single row per CDR3 protein. Among tens of thousands of distinct CDR3 sequences, 8% were seen once, and the ten largest hold over 8%. CDR3 length: 14 amino acids. V lost 4 bases to trimming and J lost 5 bases, with 16 bases between them. In germline, CDR1 is SGHDT, CDR2 YYEEEE. A remark on this clonotype: A much bigger clone sits one base away, suggesting this may be a read error.

The sample taken for sequencing was whole blood. The sequence derives from an adult who was a healthcare worker with PCR-confirmed SARS-CoV-2 infection or an uninfected control (not recorded which). The rearrangement links TRBV5-6 to TRBJ2-7; the D gene could be TRBD1 or TRBD2 (6 bases each). The CDR3 nucleotides read TGTGCCAGCAGCCAGAAGGACGGGGGCCACGAGCAGTACTTC. As protein: CASSQKDGGHEQYF. Complete variable domain (other parts from reference TRBV5-6 and TRBJ2-7): DAGVTQSPTHLIKTRGQQVTLRCSPKSGHDTVSWYQQALGQGPQFIFQYYEEEERQRGNFPDRFSGHQFPNYSSELNVNALLLGDSALYLCASSQKDGGHEQYFGPGTRLTVT.